The rows below give T cell receptor beta chains drawn from one sample of a study of blood T cell repertoires in COVID-19. Using immunoSEQ multiplex PCR, the repertoire was profiled, and TCRdb retains in-frame clones only, with some absent. The repertoire includes a few hundred thousand clones, roughly 91% of them detected once, and about 1.7% sits in the top ten. Sequencing was performed on PBMCs or T cells enriched from blood (not recorded which). These receptors were collected from a woman in her twenties or thirties who had recovered from COVID-19. Both conserved end residues are part of each CDR3. The D gene is left open where the match is weak. Size values are once, few and many counts, or a class for expanded clones, and some rows have none.

j_call	v_call	d_call	clone_size	cdr3_nt	cdr3_aa
TRBJ2-5	TRBV28	TRBD2	NA	TGTGCCAGCAACACGGGACTAGCGAGCCAAGAGACCCAGTACTTC	CASNTGLASQETQYF
TRBJ2-2	TRBV28	NA	NA	TGTGCCAGCAGGCCGTTAACTCTCACCGGGGAGCTGTTTTTT	CASRPLTLTGELFF
TRBJ2-1	TRBV24-1	NA	NA	TGTGCCACCAGTGATTTGCCCGATTATTCGGTAGCGGCATCCTACAATGAGCAGTTCTTC	CATSDLPDYSVAASYNEQFF
TRBJ2-2	TRBV30	NA	few	TGTGCCTGGAGGAGAACTAGAAACACCGGGGAGCTGTTTTTT	CAWRRTRNTGELFF
TRBJ1-2	TRBV28	NA	NA	TGTGCCAGCAGGGTCGACTGGTCTGGCGGCTACACCTTC	CASRVDWSGGYTF
TRBJ1-1	TRBV7-9	TRBD1	NA	TGTGCCAGCAGCAGGGACAGGGTAGGGATGAACACTGAAGCTTTCTTT	CASSRDRVGMNTEAFF
TRBJ1-2	TRBV4-3	NA	NA	TGCGCCAGCAGCCTCCACCCGGCGGACTATGGCTACACCTTC	CASSLHPADYGYTF
TRBJ2-1	TRBV6-2/TRBV6-3	NA	once	TGTGCCAGCAGTTACCCGGCGGCGGGTGGGGTGCAGTTCTTC	CASSYPAAGGVQFF
TRBJ2-1	TRBV7-9	NA	NA	TGTGCCAGCAGCCGCCCCGGAATAGGTATGGCGGGCAAAAACAATGAGCAGTTCTTC	CASSRPGIGMAGKNNEQFF
TRBJ2-7	TRBV11-2	TRBD1	NA	TGTGCCAGCAGCCCGATAGACCGACAGGGCACCTACGAGCAGTACTTC	CASSPIDRQGTYEQYF
TRBJ2-1	TRBV18	TRBD2	NA	TGTGCCAGCTCCTCGGTCTCGATAGCGGGGGGGAATGAGCAGTTCTTC	CASSSVSIAGGNEQFF
TRBJ1-5	TRBV7-3	TRBD1	once	TGTGCCAGCAGCCTCGGACCGGGACAGGGTCAGCCCCAGCATTTT	CASSLGPGQGQPQHF
TRBJ2-7	TRBV19	TRBD2	NA	TGTGCCAGTAGTAGGGAGGGACCCACCTACGAGCAGTACTTC	CASSREGPTYEQYF
TRBJ2-1	TRBV5-1	TRBD1	NA	TGCGCCAGCAGCCGGACCACAGGGGCTAATTACAATGAGCAGTTCTTC	CASSRTTGANYNEQFF
TRBJ2-7	TRBV5-1	NA	NA	TGCGCCAGCAGCGCCAGCGGAAGCTCCTACGAGCAGTACTTC	CASSASGSSYEQYF
TRBJ2-7	TRBV4-2	TRBD2	NA	TGTGCCAGCAGCCAAATGACTAGCGGGGTTAGCTCCTACGAGCAGTACTTC	CASSQMTSGVSSYEQYF
TRBJ2-3	TRBV3-1/TRBV3-2	TRBD2	NA	TGTGCCAGCAGCCGGTCTAGCGGGACGCACAAGACAACAGATACGCAGTATTTT	CASSRSSGTHKTTDTQYF
TRBJ1-3	TRBV30	NA	few	TGTGCCTGGACCGGGGGATCTGGAAACACCATATATTTT	CAWTGGSGNTIYF
TRBJ1-5	TRBV7-2	TRBD1	NA	TGTGCCAGCAGCCCGACAGGGGCCGGTCAGCCCCAGCATTTT	CASSPTGAGQPQHF
TRBJ2-2	TRBV18	TRBD1	NA	TGTGCCAGCTCCGAGGGACAGATCAACACCGGGGAGCTGTTTTTT	CASSEGQINTGELFF
TRBJ2-5	TRBV11-1	NA	NA	TGTGCCAGCAGTTTCCTCGGGCTAGCCTCACAAGAGACCCAGTACTTC	CASSFLGLASQETQYF
TRBJ1-1	TRBV5-1	TRBD1	NA	TGCGCCAGCAGCCCCTGGACAGGGCCTATCGGAGCTTTCTTT	CASSPWTGPIGAFF
TRBJ2-5	TRBV6-2/TRBV6-3	TRBD2	NA	TGTGCCAGCAGTTTGGGACTAGGGGGTGAAGAGACCCAGTACTTC	CASSLGLGGEETQYF
TRBJ2-1	TRBV7-3	TRBD2	NA	TGTGCCAGCAGCTTAAAAGTAGCGGGGGGGTATGAGCAGTTCTTC	CASSLKVAGGYEQFF
TRBJ1-5	TRBV12-3/TRBV12-4	NA	NA	TGTGCCAGCAGGACAAGTAGCAATCAGCCCCAGCATTTT	CASRTSSNQPQHF
TRBJ2-4	TRBV6-2/TRBV6-3	TRBD2	NA	TGTGCCAGCAGTTACGCCCCTAGCGGGCTAGCCAAAAACATTCAGTACTTC	CASSYAPSGLAKNIQYF
TRBJ1-4	TRBV28	NA	few	TGTGCCAGCAGCATAAGACAGATTAATGAAAAACTGTTTTTT	CASSIRQINEKLFF
TRBJ1-5	TRBV24-1	TRBD1	NA	TGTGCCACCAGTGGGGGGACAGGGGTGAATCAGCCCCAGCATTTT	CATSGGTGVNQPQHF
TRBJ1-2	TRBV28	NA	NA	TGTGCCAGCAGTTCACTGGAGCTAATTTCTTATGGCTACACCTTC	CASSSLELISYGYTF
TRBJ1-2	TRBV14	NA	NA	TGTGCCAGCAGCCAAGGACAGAGCTATGGCTACACCTTC	CASSQGQSYGYTF
TRBJ2-7	TRBV12-3/TRBV12-4	TRBD2	NA	TGTGCCAGCAGTTATCTAGCGGGCGAGCAGTACTTC	CASSYLAGEQYF
TRBJ1-1	TRBV5-1	NA	NA	TGCGCCAGCAGCTTGGTGGCGAACACTGAAGCTTTCTTT	CASSLVANTEAFF
TRBJ2-1	TRBV4-2	TRBD2	NA	TGTGCCAGCAGCCAAGTACGGGGGGGTACCTCCTACAATGAGCAGTTCTTC	CASSQVRGGTSYNEQFF
TRBJ2-2	TRBV11-2	TRBD2	NA	TGTGCCAGCAGCTTGTTGCCAGGCGGGGGGTCAAACACCGGGGAGCTGTTTTTT	CASSLLPGGGSNTGELFF
TRBJ1-1	TRBV10-3	NA	NA	TGTGCCATCCATCGGGACTTGAACACTGAAGCTTTCTTT	CAIHRDLNTEAFF
TRBJ2-2	TRBV4-3	TRBD2	NA	TGCGCCAGCAGCCGAACTACAGGAGCGGGGGGATCTTGGGGCGGGGAGCTGTTTTTT	CASSRTTGAGGSWGGELFF
TRBJ2-1	TRBV4-1	NA	NA	TGCGCCAGCAGCCAAGATTTAAATGAGCAGTTCTTC	CASSQDLNEQFF
TRBJ2-2	TRBV5-1	NA	few	TGCGCCAGCAGCTTCTTAGCGACAAACACCGGGGAGCTGTTTTTT	CASSFLATNTGELFF
TRBJ2-3	TRBV27	NA	NA	TGTGCCAGCAGTGCACTGGGGGCGGACACAGATACGCAGTATTTT	CASSALGADTDTQYF
TRBJ1-4	TRBV9	TRBD1	NA	TGTGCCAGCAGCGCCAGTATGGGGACAGGGCAGCCAACTAATGAAAAACTGTTTTTT	CASSASMGTGQPTNEKLFF
TRBJ1-5	TRBV27	TRBD1	NA	TGTGCCAGCAGTTTTCTGTTAGAGTCGGACAGGGTGAGTCAGCCCCAGCATTTT	CASSFLLESDRVSQPQHF
TRBJ2-1	TRBV4-1	NA	NA	TGCGCCAGCAGCCAAGACCCAGCGCGACGATACAATGAGCAGTTCTTC	CASSQDPARRYNEQFF
TRBJ2-2	TRBV30	TRBD2	few	TGTGCCTGGAGTCTTCCGGGACTAGCCGGGGAGCTGTTTTTT	CAWSLPGLAGELFF
TRBJ1-1	TRBV7-9	NA	NA	TGTGCCAGCACCCAAGGCCCGGGGGGGAGCACTGAAGCTTTCTTT	CASTQGPGGSTEAFF
TRBJ2-7	TRBV28	NA	NA	TGTGCCAGCAGTGTGACAGCCTACGAGCAGTACTTC	CASSVTAYEQYF
TRBJ2-1	TRBV19	TRBD1	NA	TGTGCCAGTAGTAGCCGAGACAGGGCCCAGCAGCAGTTCTTC	CASSSRDRAQQQFF
TRBJ1-2	TRBV28	NA	NA	TGTGCCAGCGATCGGATTCTCAGGGGCTATGGCTACACCTTC	CASDRILRGYGYTF
TRBJ1-1	TRBV5-1	TRBD1	NA	TGCGCCAGCAGCTGGGAGACAGGGACGAACACTGAAGCTTTCTTT	CASSWETGTNTEAFF
TRBJ1-3	TRBV6-5	NA	few	TGTGCCAGCAGTCCTTCTAATGGAAACACCATATATTTT	CASSPSNGNTIYF
TRBJ2-3	TRBV28	TRBD2	few	TGTGCCAGCAGTTCCGTAGCGGGAGGCCGGGATACGCAGTATTTT	CASSSVAGGRDTQYF
TRBJ2-1	TRBV19	TRBD2	NA	TGTGCCAGTAGCCTGGGACTAGCGGGAGTCGGCGAGCAGTTCTTC	CASSLGLAGVGEQFF
TRBJ2-3	TRBV7-2	TRBD2	NA	TGTGCCAGCAATTGGCGGGGGGGCGGGGATACGCAGTATTTT	CASNWRGGGDTQYF
TRBJ2-7	TRBV14	TRBD1	NA	TGTGCCAGCAGCCGGGGACAGTTTAGGGGTGAGCAGTACTTC	CASSRGQFRGEQYF